What follows are 25 T cell receptor beta chains derived from one specimen sequenced in a study of response to subunit inactivated influenza vaccine. TCRdb processed the RT-PCR reads anew with MiXCR; each CDR3 protein has one entry. The sample yields about 500,000 distinct CDR3 sequences, under 8.5% seen once. Sequenced material: PBMCs from blood, taken less than 30 months after vaccination. These receptors were taken from a man aged 50 to 69 who received an inactivated influenza vaccine.

V is TRBV4-2 and J is TRBJ2-3, with no clear D. The CDR3 has 13 amino acids. The ends were cut back, 0 bases at V and 3 bases at J, with 4 bases in the middle. CDR1 and CDR2 (germline): LGHNA, YNFKEQ. CDR3 in DNA: TGTGCCAGCAGCCAAGAGAAGACAGATACGCAGTATTTT. As protein: CASSQEKTDTQYF.

V is TRBV12-3 or TRBV12-4 and J is TRBJ1-5, with 8 bases that match TRBD1. V trimming: 6 bases; J trimming: 4 bases; junction bases outside the gene matches: 8. The CDR3 totals 15 residues. The CDR3 region is CASSSQGTGNQPQHF. In DNA, the CDR3 is TGTGCCAGCAGCTCCCAGGGGACAGGTAATCAGCCCCAGCATTTT.

With respect to this clonotype: One junction end does not reproduce the germline sequence, and a read error may be involved. The chain is built from TRBV5-6 and TRBJ2-5; possibly TRBD1 for D (5 bases). The germline V gene has CDR1 SGHDT and CDR2 YYEEEE. The CDR3 has 18 residues. The CDR3 reads CASGFGHLLVGAGETQYF. The CDR3 DNA reads TGTGCCAGCGGCTTCGGGCATCTCCTCGTAGGGGCCGGGGAGACCCAGTACTTC.

This clonotype was seen a handful of times. The chain joins TRBV4-1 to TRBJ1-4, with TRBD1 identical over 7 bases. The trim removed 1 base at V and 8 bases at J, leaving 10 bases unmatched. Germline V gene sequence: CDR1 MGHRA, CDR2 YSYEKL. This CDR3 contains 16 residues. The CDR3 DNA sequence: TGCGCCAGCAGCCAAGCCACCGGGACAGTGGTCGAAAAACTGTTTTTT. Translation: CASSQATGTVVEKLFF.

The rearrangement uses TRBV19 and TRBJ2-5; D is unclear. V lost 3 bases, J lost 5 bases, and 7 bases lay in between. From germline, CDR1 is LNHDA and CDR2 SQIVND (reference sequence). There are 12 residues in the CDR3. CDR3 amino acids: CASSIDLETQYF. The CDR3 nucleotides read TGTGCCAGTAGTATCGACCTGGAGACCCAGTACTTC.

CDR3 bases: TGTGCCAGCAGTTTACTCGGAGGCTACTATGGCTACACCTTC. It is translated as CASSLLGGYYGYTF. The chain employs TRBV27 and TRBJ1-2; no clear D gene. This CDR3 contains 14 residues. Germline V gene lookup returns CDR1 MNHEY and CDR2 SMNVEV (reference sequence). With 2 bases removed from V and 3 bases from J, the gap between germline ends came to 10 bases.

This clonotype was detected a few times. This chain joins TRBV12-3 or TRBV12-4 and TRBJ2-3; TRBD2 matches at 11 bases. This CDR3 has 15 residues. V dropped 6 bases and J dropped 3; count of bases not matched to a gene: 5. The CDR3 DNA reads TGTGCCAGCAGGGCATCTAGCGGGAGGACAGATACGCAGTATTTT. Translation gives CASRASSGRTDTQYF.

The chain recombines TRBV5-1 with TRBJ2-1; D is unresolved. The ends were cut back, 1 base at V and 0 bases at J, with 11 bases in the middle. Germline assignment: CDR1 SGHRS and CDR2 YFSETQ. There are 16 residues in the CDR3. The CDR3 is CASSLWTGGSYNEQFF. In nucleotides, the CDR3 is TGCGCCAGCAGCTTGTGGACGGGTGGCTCCTACAATGAGCAGTTCTTC.

The V call is TRBV5-1, the J call TRBJ2-2, with 9 positions matching TRBD2. Germline V lookup: CDR1 SGHRS, CDR2 YFSETQ. The CDR3 is made up of 15 amino acids. V trimming: 4 bases; J trimming: 5 bases; junction bases outside the gene matches: 6. The CDR3 DNA reads as TGCGCCAGCAGCCCTCGACTAGCGGAGACCGGGGAGCTGTTTTTT. This encodes CASSPRLAETGELFF.

In its sample, this clonotype was seen many times. V gene TRBV12-3 or TRBV12-4 combines with J gene TRBJ1-2, with unresolved D. This CDR3 has 15 amino acids. V lost 5 bases and J 0 bases, leaving 13 bases between the germline ends. CDR3: CASSPFYSANYGYTF. CDR3 DNA sequence: TGTGCCAGCAGTCCCTTCTACAGCGCTAACTATGGCTACACCTTC.

This clonotype was counted at least ten times. The chain links TRBV12-3 or TRBV12-4 to TRBJ2-2; D is possibly TRBD2 (5 bases). Trimming removed 7 bases at V and 5 bases at J, with 14 bases between. CDR3 length: 14 residues. Here the CDR3 reads CASTLGSATGELFF. The CDR3 DNA reads as TGTGCCAGCACCCTTGGGAGCGCAACCGGGGAGCTGTTTTTT.

This clonotype occurred many times. This chain joins TRBV7-9 and TRBJ2-1; TRBD2 matches at 9 bases. The CDR3 extends over 15 amino acids. The germline V gene encodes CDR1 SEHNR and CDR2 FQNEAQ (reference sequence). J was trimmed by 2 bases and V by 5 bases; bases with no gene match: 4. The CDR3 region has the DNA TGTGCCAGCAGCCCTAGCGGGATTACCTACAATGAGCAGTTCTTC. Encoded protein: CASSPSGITYNEQFF.

This clonotype has ten or more counts. The rearrangement uses TRBV29-1 and TRBJ2-5; 10 nucleotides align to TRBD1. The CDR3 is 17 residues long. J lost 4 bases, V lost 0 bases, and 11 bases had no gene match. Germline CDR1 SQVTM, CDR2 ANQGSEA. The CDR3 loop is CSVEDPRQGADGETQYF. In nucleotides, the CDR3 is TGCAGCGTTGAAGATCCAAGACAGGGGGCGGATGGAGAGACCCAGTACTTC.

This clonotype occurred many times. This chain uses TRBV11-2 with TRBJ2-3; 9 bases are shared with TRBD2. The CDR3 spans 16 residues. Trimming at V came to 5 bases and at J to 4 bases, leaving 10 bases not matched to a gene. Germline V CDR1 and CDR2: SGHAT, FQNNGV. CDR3 region: CASSRTGGGASDTQYF. CDR3 DNA: TGTGCCAGCAGCCGTACCGGCGGGGGGGCCTCAGATACGCAGTATTTT.

This chain joins TRBV3-1 and TRBJ1-4; D unresolved. Germline loops: CDR1 LGHDT, CDR2 YNNKEL (reference sequence). The CDR3 extends over 15 amino acids. The germline V and J ends were trimmed by 0 bases and 7 bases, with 12 bases remaining between them. In DNA form, the CDR3 reads TGTGCCAGCAGCCAAGAGCGGACGGGAGCTGAAAAACTGTTTTTT. The encoded protein is CASSQERTGAEKLFF.

Many counts were recorded for this clonotype. The germline gene is not matched at one end of the junction; a read error may be the cause. V gene TRBV5-1 combines with J gene TRBJ2-7; D might be TRBD1 (5 bases). Germline CDR1 SGHRS, CDR2 YFSETQ. CDR3 length: 14 residues. CDR3 loop: CASSPHVGHYEQYF. The CDR3 bases are TGCGCCAGCAGCCCCCACGTCGGACACTACGAGCAATACTTC. Filled out from reference TRBV5-1 and TRBJ2-7, the complete variable domain reads KAGVTQTPRYLIKTRGQQVTLSCSPISGHRSVSWYQQTPGQGLQFLFEYFSETQRNKGNFPGRFSGRQFSNSRSEMNVSTLELGDSALYLCASSPHVGHYEQYFGPGTRLTVT.

The table lists this clonotype with a few counts. The chain is built from TRBV5-6 and TRBJ1-3; D unresolved. Germline CDR1 and CDR2: SGHDT and YYEEEE. The CDR3 contains 13 residues. Trimming removed 5 bases at V and 2 bases at J, with 8 bases between. Here the CDR3 reads CASRLIAGNTIYF. For the CDR3, the DNA is TGTGCCAGCAGATTGATTGCTGGAAACACCATATATTTT.

The sample holds a few counts of this clonotype. The junction shows a germline mismatch at one end, possibly a read error. The V and J genes are TRBV6-5 and TRBJ1-2; D is unresolved. This CDR3 region has 13 residues. In germline, CDR1 is MNHEY, CDR2 SVGAGI. The CDR3 protein is CASSNSPLYGYTF. CDR3 nucleotide sequence: TGTGCCAGCAGTAACTCGCCTCTTTATGGCTACACCTTC.

This clonotype appeared a few times. The V and J genes are TRBV10-3 and TRBJ2-7; D might be TRBD1 (6 bases). Germline V CDR1 and CDR2: ENHRY, SYGVKD. Between the trimmed V and J ends, which lost 6 bases and 7 bases, there was a span of 19 bases. The CDR3 has 14 amino acids. This chain's CDR3 is CAISQVQGSGEQYF. CDR3 DNA: TGTGCCATCAGCCAGGTACAGGGATCCGGGGAGCAGTACTTC.

This clonotype has a handful of counts. V and J are TRBV20-1 and TRBJ2-5, with D perhaps matching TRBD1 (6 bases). Germline V lookup: CDR1 DFQATT, CDR2 SNEGSKA (reference sequence). The CDR3 contains 12 residues. Deletions cut 4 bases from V and 5 bases from J, with 11 bases between. The CDR3 is CSAIGGGETQYF. The CDR3 DNA sequence: TGCAGTGCTATTGGGGGCGGGGAGACCCAGTACTTC.

In this sample, this clonotype turned up a few times. This chain joins TRBV5-1 and TRBJ2-3, with D possibly being TRBD2 (6 bases). V lost 1 base to trimming and J lost 2 bases, with 11 bases between them. Per germline, CDR1 SGHRS and CDR2 YFSETQ. The CDR3 extends over 15 amino acids. In DNA form, the CDR3 reads TGCGCCAGCAGCTTGTATCTAGCGTCCACAGATACGCAGTATTTT. Translation gives CASSLYLASTDTQYF.

This clonotype was seen many times. This chain joins TRBV5-1 and TRBJ2-1; 15 positions match TRBD2. With 2 bases clipped from V and 8 bases from J, the junction kept 5 bases outside the gene matches. The CDR3 has 16 residues. Looked up from germline, CDR1 is SGHRS and CDR2 is YFSETQ. CDR3 coding DNA: TGCGCCAGCAGCTTCCGGACTAGCGGGGGGGCCGATGAGCAGTTCTTC. It is translated as CASSFRTSGGADEQFF.

This clonotype has more than one count but fewer than ten. The chain combines TRBV29-1 with TRBJ2-3; 14 bases are shared with TRBD2. Germline CDR1 is SQVTM and CDR2 is ANQGSEA. Losses at the gene ends were 7 bases for V and 3 bases for J; bases not matched to a gene: 12. CDR3 length: 17 residues. The CDR3, as DNA: TGCAGCGCTCAGGCATCCGGGACTAGCGGGAGAACAGATACGCAGTATTTT. Its translation: CSAQASGTSGRTDTQYF.

The rearrangement links TRBV7-2 to TRBJ1-6; D may be TRBD1 (5 bases). The germline V gene has CDR1 SGHTA and CDR2 FQGNSA. V gave up 5 bases and J gave up 9 bases, with 17 bases separating them. CDR3 length equals 15 residues. The CDR3 bases are TGTGCCAGCAGCCCATGGGACCCGCCGGGTTCACCCCTCCACTTT. Amino acid sequence: CASSPWDPPGSPLHF.

This clonotype has only a few counts. The DNA of the CDR3 is TGTGCCGGGGGGGACACTGAAGCTTTCTTT. It specifies CAGGDTEAFF. The genes are TRBV6-1 and TRBJ1-1, with D perhaps matching TRBD1 (5 bases). Trimming removed 11 bases from V and 3 bases from J, with 7 bases in between. The CDR3 sequence is 10 residues long. Germline-derived CDR1 and CDR2 are MNHNS and SASEGT.